This T cell receptor beta chain was captured by sequencing in a study of identical twins. All donors comprised healthy Caucasians. Study-level results: Clonotypes of the beta chain that were abundant in cord blood carried fewer insertions (memory repertoires showed none). Conclusions were drawn cross-sectionally by statistical analysis, without following the same donors. Less excess twin sharing appeared in beta out-of-frame sequences.

This clonotype turned up a few times. Its specificity is unknown. TCRdb recomputed calls from the 5' RACE reads with MiXCR, one row per CDR3 protein. This sample has about 890,000 distinct CDR3 sequences; approximately 13% occur once, and the top ten carry under 2%. CDR3 size: 16 residues. Looked up from germline, CDR1 is SGDLS and CDR2 is YYNGEE. Trimming at V came to 1 base and at J to 2 bases, leaving 7 bases not matched to a gene. These data were likewise used in another study, on yellow fever vaccine responses in identical twins.

Sequencing was carried out using PBMCs. The clonotype was recovered from a young woman in good health. The chain is built from TRBV9 and TRBJ2-3; 7 nucleotides match TRBD2. DNA for the CDR3: TGTGCCAGCAGCGTATGGGCGGGGGAGTCCACAGATACGCAGTATTTT. It yields the protein CASSVWAGESTDTQYF. Full variable domain (missing parts from reference TRBV9 and TRBJ2-3): DSGVTQTPKHLITATGQRVTLRCSPRSGDLSVYWYQQSLDQGLQFLIQYYNGEERAKGNILERFSAQQFPDLHSELNLSSLELGDSALYFCASSVWAGESTDTQYFGPGTRLTVL.